Included here is one T cell receptor (beta chain) sequence, with context. Its recognized antigen is unknown. One base away there is no much larger clone; base qualities are not given. This entry comes from a study of shared clonotypes between healthy human individuals (dated by TCRdb to about 2020). Context from the whole study: Three men and two women, aged 18 to 49 years, made up the cohort. For each donor, CD4 naive and CD4 memory were each given three plates, CD8 naive was given two plates, and CD8 memory was given one plate. To estimate repertoire size and how much clonotype sharing occurs between individuals, the study deeply sequenced the blood TCR repertoires of five healthy adults. To increase sequencing depth and limit assay-specific biases, TCR repertoire library preparation and sequencing were carried out by different laboratories using diverse techniques. Each donor's leukapheresis produced roughly between roughly 0.9 and 8.9 billion PBMCs. Overall study outcomes, separate from this receptor: Based on pairwise subsampling, the degree of clonotype sharing among donors was expected to be affected by sequencing depth. Only blood was sampled, and tissue TCR repertoires likely differ from those in blood. Rarefaction of sorted-subset datasets indicated incomplete sequencing despite the large sequencing depth. Estimated clonotype richness was generally larger for naive than for memory subsets. When several donors were compared, the shared fraction of clonotypes was about 5.2% for naive CD4, 3.5% to 4% for naive CD8, 2% to 2.5% for memory CD4, and under 0.5% for memory CD8. Because the study included only a small number of donors, the genetic and exposure-history diversity represented was limited. Compared with non-shared clonotypes, clonotypes shared by all four sorted-subset donors had higher generation probabilities.

CDR1 and CDR2 were assigned from the germline V gene as SGHDT and YYEEEE. V is cut back by 4 bases and J by 7 bases, with 5 bases in the junction unmatched. There are 14 amino acids in the CDR3, from cysteine to phenylalanine inclusive. The kept DNA is CDR3 alone, 42 bases in frame from the first base. Healthy HIV-negative adults with no recently reported acute infections or vaccinations were included as donors. All donors were Caucasian adults living in Nashville, Tennessee, USA. Magnetic negative selection was used to enrich CD4+ T cells, after which naive cells were positively selected on CD45RA and the negative fraction became the memory subset. Blood was collected by leukapheresis, and PBMCs were isolated by Ficoll-Histopaque density gradient centrifugation and then cryopreserved in liquid nitrogen vapor phase. Purity and quantity of every magnetically sorted T cell population were checked by analytical flow cytometry. Each sorted fraction had its genomic DNA isolated and then quantified by UV absorbance on a Nanodrop 2000c.

Using the deep immunoSEQ assay, multiplex PCR amplified TCR CDR3 regions from genomic DNA. For each cell subset, the extracted genomic DNA was distributed evenly across all wells of several immunoSEQ 96-well plates, and each plate served as one replicate. Each replicate PCR for sorted subsets received 150 to 250 ng genomic DNA, equal to 28,000 or so T cell genomes. Purified libraries were measured with a Qubit 3.0 fluorometer, size-checked on a Bioanalyzer 2100, and measured again with the KAPA Library Quantification kit. Each immunoSEQ 96-well plate was sequenced on its own single-read 150-cycle Illumina NextSeq 550 flow cell. On the authors' methods: Because the immunoSEQ output held only junctional sequences and lacked quality scores, the filtering could not match the filtering applied to full-length reads. To assign V/J genes and CDR3, sequences were annotated using PyIR, a Python wrapper for IgBLAST v1.9, with IMGT germline references. Reads were filtered out if the reads had weak V/J assignments (E-value above 1e-6), no CDR3, stop codons, out-of-frame junctions, or ambiguous translated residues. V3J clonotypes were defined as sequences sharing the same inferred V gene, J gene, and CDR3 amino acid sequence. Percentage overlap between repertoires was calculated by dividing the number of shared unique clonotypes by the size of the smaller repertoire. RTK rarefaction, the Chao1 estimator, and Recon v2.1 estimates of unobserved clonotypes were used to assess repertoire richness. Generation probabilities were computed with OLGA for all TCRbeta clonotypes obtained by the gDNA method from a handful of donors. Held by TCRdb, this immuneACCESS table contains in-frame sequences only and omits some clones. Under half of the omission traces to an unresolved V gene where checked; the cause of the rest is unknown. That table furnishes V, J and clone size, whereas the DNA furnished D and trimming. This sample lists approximately 1.1 million clones; approximately 78% were detected once. The ten most abundant clones make up around 0.47% of the sample.

The chain was built from TRBV5-6 and TRBJ2-1; a stretch of 10 junction bases matches TRBD1. The sample consisted of memory CD4+ T cells from PBMCs. The intended sense of this specimen's cell subset or site label: CD45RA-negative fraction. The TCR sequence derives from a man aged 18 to 29 in good health. Some clones in this sample may be carry-over from other donors' samples. CDR3 sequence: CASSPRTGGNEQFF. The nucleotide sequence reads TGTGCCAGCAGCCCCCGGACAGGGGGGAATGAGCAGTTCTTC.